The table lists the clone carrying this T cell receptor beta chain with many counts. The antigen is undetermined. The germline V gene has CDR1 DFQATT and CDR2 SNEGSKA (reference sequence). The CDR3 has 14 amino acids. Trimming stripped 1 base from V and 1 base from J, with 9 bases between. Time point described: blood at routine non-recurrence follow-up after resection. The input material, whole RNA from tumor, nontumor lung or frozen PBMC, was sequenced unsorted. On each TCR cDNA molecule, a unique molecular identifier was present. In TCRdb, the 5' RACE reads were re-called with MiXCR into one record per CDR3 protein. Among some 110,000 distinct CDR3 sequences, more than 10% were seen once, and the ten largest hold approximately 17%. These data come from a study of spatial heterogeneity in lung cancer. Study as a whole: The follow-up PBMC samples were sequenced whenever they were available. The median time to follow-up was roughly 24 months after resection. Raw sequencing reads included, on average, more than 9.5 appearances of each unique TCR and UMI combination.

General study findings and limits: In blood, ubiquitous expanded tumor TCRs appeared more at resection than follow-up.

The sample consisted of PBMCs, taken at follow-up. This sequence originates from a male donor with early-stage non-small cell lung cancer. The chain uses TRBV20-1 and TRBJ2-3; possibly TRBD1 for D (5 bases). In DNA form, the CDR3 reads TGCAGTGCTAGAGCGCAAGGGGGCACAGATACGCAGTATTTT. This translates into CSARAQGGTDTQYF.